These 3 T cell receptor beta chains came from one sample sequenced in a study of shared clonotypes between healthy human individuals (dated by TCRdb to 2018 to 2020). Library preparation used the immunoSEQ multiplex PCR assay. This immuneACCESS table, as held by TCRdb, lists in-frame sequences with V and J called but not all clones. Of the missing ones, under half trace to an unresolved V gene in checked studies; the others have no known cause. The sample table holds about 580,000 clones, of which roughly 98% were seen once. The ten biggest clones cover roughly 0.29% of the sample. CD8 naive samples were CD45RO-negative cells positively selected for CCR7, giving a CD45RA+CCR7+ population that excluded TemRA cells. The sequencing input was naive CD8+ T cells sorted from blood. The cell subset or site label, as the study defines it: CD45RA+CCR7+. These receptors were collected from a man aged 25-40 years in good health.

The rearrangement joins TRBV4-1 to TRBJ1-5; 9 positions agree with TRBD1. With 0 bases clipped from V and 0 bases from J, the junction kept 3 bases outside the gene matches. Germline V CDR1 and CDR2: MGHRA, YSYEKL. This CDR3 is built from 17 residues. Written as DNA, the CDR3 is TGCGCCAGCAGCCAAGATGGGACAGGGAGTAGCAATCAGCCCCAGCATTTT. This gives the protein CASSQDGTGSSNQPQHF.

The chain employs TRBV9 and TRBJ2-3; 7 nucleotides line up with TRBD2. Germline V CDR1 and CDR2: SGDLS, YYNGEE. The junction had 4 bases not matched to a gene; V was cut back by 0 bases and J by 0 bases. CDR3 size: 16 residues. The CDR3 sequence is CASSVVGGTSTDTQYF. CDR3 in DNA: TGTGCCAGCAGCGTAGTGGGAGGGACTAGCACAGATACGCAGTATTTT.

V usage is TRBV7-9 and J usage is TRBJ2-7; the D gene could be TRBD1 or TRBD2 (5 bases each). The CDR3 runs 15 residues. Germline lookup yields CDR1 SEHNR and CDR2 FQNEAQ (reference sequence). Trimming removed 5 bases at V and 5 bases at J, with 19 bases between. The CDR3 coding sequence is TGTGCCAGCAGCCTATCGGGGCGCGGCCTTAACGAGCAGTACTTC. The encoded protein is CASSLSGRGLNEQYF.